This T cell receptor beta chain emerged from a study of cytomegalovirus exposure and HLA in healthy donors. Both 60 Vbeta primers and 13 Jbeta primers went into the PCR. The assay was immunoSEQ multiplex PCR, and TCRdb's table has in-frame clones only and misses some. The table lists 150,000 to 200,000 clones. Study findings and constraints: A previous analysis found most TCR beta V segments productive roughly 87% or roughly 30% of the time. Researchers had no immune exposure information except CMV serostatus available.

The CDR3 contains 16 residues. V gave up 2 bases and J gave up 3 bases; unmatched junction bases: 6. Per germline, CDR1 LNHNV and CDR2 YYDKDF (reference sequence). Of note for this clone: Its target is unknown.

The sequence came from a man aged 25 to 40 in good health and CMV-seronegative. The V call is TRBV15, the J call TRBJ1-3, with TRBD1 matching 8 bases. The sequenced sample consisted of PBMCs. Here the CDR3 DNA reads TGTGCCACCAGCAGACGAACAGGGGGACGTGGAAACACCATATATTTT. Translated, it gives CATSRRTGGRGNTIYF.